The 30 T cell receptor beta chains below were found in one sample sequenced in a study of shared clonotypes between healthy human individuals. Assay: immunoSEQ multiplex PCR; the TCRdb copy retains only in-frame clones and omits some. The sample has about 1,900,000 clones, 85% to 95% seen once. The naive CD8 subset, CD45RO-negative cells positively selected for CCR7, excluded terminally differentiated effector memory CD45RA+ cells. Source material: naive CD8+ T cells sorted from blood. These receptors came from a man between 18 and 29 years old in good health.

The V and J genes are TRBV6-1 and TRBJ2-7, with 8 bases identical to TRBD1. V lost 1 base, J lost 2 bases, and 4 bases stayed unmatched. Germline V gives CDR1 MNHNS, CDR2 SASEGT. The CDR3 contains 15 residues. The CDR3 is CASSEGVDRAYEQYF. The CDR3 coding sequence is TGTGCCAGCAGTGAAGGGGTGGACAGGGCCTACGAGCAGTACTTC.

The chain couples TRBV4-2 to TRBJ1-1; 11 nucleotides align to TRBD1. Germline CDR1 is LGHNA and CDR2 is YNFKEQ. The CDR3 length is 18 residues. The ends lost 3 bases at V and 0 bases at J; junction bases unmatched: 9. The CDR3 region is CASSQARDRGELNTEAFF. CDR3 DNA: TGTGCCAGCAGCCAGGCCCGGGACAGGGGGGAATTGAACACTGAAGCTTTCTTT.

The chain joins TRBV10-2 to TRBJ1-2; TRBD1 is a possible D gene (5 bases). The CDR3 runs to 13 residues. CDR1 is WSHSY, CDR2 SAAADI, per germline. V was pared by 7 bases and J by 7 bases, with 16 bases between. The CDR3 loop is CASTAGSISGYTF. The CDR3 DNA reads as TGCGCCAGCACCGCAGGGTCTATAAGTGGCTACACCTTC.

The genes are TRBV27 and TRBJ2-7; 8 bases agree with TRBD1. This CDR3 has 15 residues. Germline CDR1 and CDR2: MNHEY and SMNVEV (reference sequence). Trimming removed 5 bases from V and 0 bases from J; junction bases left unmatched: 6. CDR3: CASSTSGGVSYEQYF. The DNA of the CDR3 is TGTGCCAGCAGTACCTCAGGGGGCGTCTCCTACGAGCAGTACTTC.

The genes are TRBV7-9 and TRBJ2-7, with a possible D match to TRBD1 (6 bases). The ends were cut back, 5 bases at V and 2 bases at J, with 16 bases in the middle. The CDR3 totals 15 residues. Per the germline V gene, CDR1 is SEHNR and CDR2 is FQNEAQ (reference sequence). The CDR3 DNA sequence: TGTGCCAGCAGCCCCTGGACAGAAACGACCTACGAGCAGTACTTC. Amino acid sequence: CASSPWTETTYEQYF.

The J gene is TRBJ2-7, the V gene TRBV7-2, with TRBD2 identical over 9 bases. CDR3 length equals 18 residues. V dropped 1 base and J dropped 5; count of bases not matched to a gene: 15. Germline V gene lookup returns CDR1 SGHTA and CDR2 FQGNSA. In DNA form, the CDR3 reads TGTGCCAGCAGCTTAGAAGCGGGAGGTGGTCTAGCAAGCCACGAGCAGTACTTC. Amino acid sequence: CASSLEAGGGLASHEQYF.

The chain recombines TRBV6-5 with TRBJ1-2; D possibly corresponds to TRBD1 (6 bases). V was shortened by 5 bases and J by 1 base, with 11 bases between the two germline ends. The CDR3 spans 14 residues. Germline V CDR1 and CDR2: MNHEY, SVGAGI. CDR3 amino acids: CASSPGGLNYGYTF. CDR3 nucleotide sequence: TGTGCCAGCAGTCCCGGGGGGCTTAACTATGGCTACACCTTC.

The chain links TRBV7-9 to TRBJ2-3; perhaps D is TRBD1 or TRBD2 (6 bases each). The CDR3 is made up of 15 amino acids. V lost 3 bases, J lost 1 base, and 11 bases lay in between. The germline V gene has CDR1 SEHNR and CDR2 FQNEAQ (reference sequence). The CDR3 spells CASSFPGGGTDTQYF. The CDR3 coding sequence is TGTGCCAGCAGCTTTCCCGGGGGCGGCACAGATACGCAGTATTTT.

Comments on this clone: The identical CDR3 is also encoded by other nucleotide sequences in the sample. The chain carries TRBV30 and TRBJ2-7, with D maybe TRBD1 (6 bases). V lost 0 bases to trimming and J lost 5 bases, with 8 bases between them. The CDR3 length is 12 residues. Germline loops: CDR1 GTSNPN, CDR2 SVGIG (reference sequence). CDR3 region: CAWSVQGHEQYF. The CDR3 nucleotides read TGTGCCTGGAGTGTACAGGGCCACGAGCAGTACTTC.

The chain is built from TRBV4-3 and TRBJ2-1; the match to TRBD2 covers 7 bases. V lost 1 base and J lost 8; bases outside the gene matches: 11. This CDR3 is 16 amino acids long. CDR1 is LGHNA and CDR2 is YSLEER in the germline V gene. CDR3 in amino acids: CASSQALGGSVDEQFF. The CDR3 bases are TGCGCCAGCAGCCAAGCGTTGGGAGGGAGCGTCGATGAGCAGTTCTTC.

CDR3 residues: CASSYGSFYGYTF. The CDR3, as DNA: TGTGCCAGCAGTTACGGAAGCTTCTATGGCTACACCTTC. This chain uses TRBV6-6 with TRBJ1-2; D ambiguous. From germline, CDR1 is MNHNY and CDR2 SVGAGI (reference sequence). Trimming left V 2 bases short and J 4 bases short, with 8 bases between. This CDR3 has 13 residues.

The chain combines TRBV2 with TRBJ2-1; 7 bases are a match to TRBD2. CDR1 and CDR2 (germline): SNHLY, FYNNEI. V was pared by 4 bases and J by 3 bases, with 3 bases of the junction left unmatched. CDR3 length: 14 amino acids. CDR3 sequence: CASSGAGVYNEQFF. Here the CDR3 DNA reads TGTGCCAGCAGTGGCGCGGGAGTCTACAATGAGCAGTTCTTC.

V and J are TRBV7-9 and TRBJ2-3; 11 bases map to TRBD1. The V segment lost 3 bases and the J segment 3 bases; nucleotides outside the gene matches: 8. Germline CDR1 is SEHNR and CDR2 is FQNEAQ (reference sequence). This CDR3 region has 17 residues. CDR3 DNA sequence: TGTGCCAGCAGCTTGGCCCGGGACAGGGGGTGGACAGATACGCAGTATTTT. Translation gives CASSLARDRGWTDTQYF.

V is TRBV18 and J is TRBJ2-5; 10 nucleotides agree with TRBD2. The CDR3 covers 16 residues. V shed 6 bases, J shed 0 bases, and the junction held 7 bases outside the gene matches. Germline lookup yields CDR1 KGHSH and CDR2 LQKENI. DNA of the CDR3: TGTGCCAGCTCCCCTTCGGGGACTAGCGACCAAGAGACCCAGTACTTC. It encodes CASSPSGTSDQETQYF.

CDR3 residues: CASSVISGVGKDYGYTF. In DNA, the CDR3 is TGTGCCAGCAGTGTAATCTCCGGTGTCGGCAAGGACTATGGCTACACCTTC. The genes are TRBV6-1 and TRBJ1-2, with no clear D. This CDR3 has 17 amino acids. Trimming took off 4 bases at V and 3 bases at J, with 21 bases between the two ends. Germline V gene sequence: CDR1 MNHNS, CDR2 SASEGT.

CDR3 residues: CASSAYNRASYNEQFF. The CDR3 DNA follows: TGTGCCAGTAGTGCCTATAACAGGGCTTCCTACAATGAGCAGTTCTTC. The rearrangement links TRBV19 to TRBJ2-1, with a possible D match to TRBD1 (6 bases). CDR3 length: 16 amino acids. V was cut by 5 bases and J by 1 base, with 15 bases left in between. CDR1 and CDR2 (germline): LNHDA, SQIVND (reference sequence).

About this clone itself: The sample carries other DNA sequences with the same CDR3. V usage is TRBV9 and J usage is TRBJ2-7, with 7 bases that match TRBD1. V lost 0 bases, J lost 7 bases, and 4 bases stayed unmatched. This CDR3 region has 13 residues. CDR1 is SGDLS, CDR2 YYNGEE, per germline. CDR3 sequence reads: CASSVEQGWEQYF. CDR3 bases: TGTGCCAGCAGCGTAGAACAGGGGTGGGAGCAGTACTTC.

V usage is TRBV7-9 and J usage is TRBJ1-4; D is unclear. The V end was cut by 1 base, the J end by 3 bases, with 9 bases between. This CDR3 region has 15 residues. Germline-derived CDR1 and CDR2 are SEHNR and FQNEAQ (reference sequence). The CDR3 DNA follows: TGTGCCAGCAGCTTAGTTAGCGCGGCTAATGAAAAACTGTTTTTT. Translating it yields CASSLVSAANEKLFF.

The CDR3: CATSRDLVGANNEKLFF. The CDR3 DNA sequence: TGTGCCACCAGCAGAGATCTGGTGGGGGCAAATAATGAAAAACTGTTTTTT. V is TRBV15 and J is TRBJ1-4, with D maybe TRBD1 (6 bases). The CDR3 length is 17 residues. The germline V gene encodes CDR1 LNHNV and CDR2 YYDKDF (reference sequence). V was pared by 0 bases and J by 4 bases, with 15 bases between.

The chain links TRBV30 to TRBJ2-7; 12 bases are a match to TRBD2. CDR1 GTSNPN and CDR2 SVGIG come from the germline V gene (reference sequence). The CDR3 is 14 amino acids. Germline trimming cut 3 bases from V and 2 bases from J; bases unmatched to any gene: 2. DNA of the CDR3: TGTGCCTGGAGGACTAGCGGGGGTCCCTACGAGCAGTACTTC. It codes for CAWRTSGGPYEQYF.

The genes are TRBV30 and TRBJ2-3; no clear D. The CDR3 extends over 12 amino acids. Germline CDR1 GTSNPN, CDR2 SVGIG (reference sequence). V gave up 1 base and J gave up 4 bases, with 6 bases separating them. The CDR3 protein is CAWSDTADTQYF. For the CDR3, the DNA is TGTGCCTGGAGTGACACCGCAGATACGCAGTATTTT. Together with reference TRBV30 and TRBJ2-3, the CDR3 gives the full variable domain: SQTIHQWPATLVQPVGSPLSLECTVEGTSNPNLYWYRQAAGRGLQLLFYSVGIGQISSEVPQNLSASRPQDRQFILSSKKLLLSDSGFYLCAWSDTADTQYFGPGTRLTVL.

The CDR3 region is CAWTLPGQGVEYSNQPQHF. Written as DNA, the CDR3 is TGTGCCTGGACGCTCCCGGGACAGGGAGTGGAGTATAGCAATCAGCCCCAGCATTTT. This rearrangement joins TRBV30 to TRBJ1-5; 9 nucleotides agree with TRBD1. CDR3 size: 19 residues. The junction had 16 bases not matched to a gene; V was cut back by 4 bases and J by 0 bases. Germline CDR1 reads GTSNPN; CDR2 reads SVGIG (reference sequence).

The CDR3 DNA sequence: TGCGCCAGCAGCCAAGACCTGACAGGGAATGAGCAGTTCTTC. Protein: CASSQDLTGNEQFF. J is TRBJ2-1 and V is TRBV4-3; 7 bases agree with TRBD1. Germline V gene lookup returns CDR1 LGHNA and CDR2 YSLEER. The CDR3 is 14 amino acids. The J segment lost 7 bases and the V segment lost 0 bases, leaving 3 bases of the junction unmatched.

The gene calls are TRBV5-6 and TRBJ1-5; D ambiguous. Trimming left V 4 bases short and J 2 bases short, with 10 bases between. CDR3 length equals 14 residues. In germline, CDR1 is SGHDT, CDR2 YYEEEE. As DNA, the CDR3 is TGTGCCAGCAGCCTACAATTCGGCAATCAGCCCCAGCATTTT. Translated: CASSLQFGNQPQHF.

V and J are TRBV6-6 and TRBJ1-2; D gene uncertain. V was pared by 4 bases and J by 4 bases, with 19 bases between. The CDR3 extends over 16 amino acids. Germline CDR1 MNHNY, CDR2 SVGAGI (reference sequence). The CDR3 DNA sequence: TGTGCCAGCAGTTTGAAGGGCGATTCGCCCTCCTATGGCTACACCTTC. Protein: CASSLKGDSPSYGYTF.

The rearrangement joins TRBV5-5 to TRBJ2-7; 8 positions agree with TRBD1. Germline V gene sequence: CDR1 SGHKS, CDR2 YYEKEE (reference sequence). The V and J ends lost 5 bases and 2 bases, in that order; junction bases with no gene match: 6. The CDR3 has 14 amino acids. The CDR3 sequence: CASRATGDTYEQYF. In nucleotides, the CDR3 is TGTGCCAGCAGGGCGACAGGGGATACCTACGAGCAGTACTTC.

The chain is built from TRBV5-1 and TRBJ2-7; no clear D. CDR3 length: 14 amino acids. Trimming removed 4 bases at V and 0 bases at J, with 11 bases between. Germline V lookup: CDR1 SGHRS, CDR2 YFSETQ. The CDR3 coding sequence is TGCGCCAGCAGCACGGACCTAAGCTCCTACGAGCAGTACTTC. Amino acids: CASSTDLSSYEQYF.

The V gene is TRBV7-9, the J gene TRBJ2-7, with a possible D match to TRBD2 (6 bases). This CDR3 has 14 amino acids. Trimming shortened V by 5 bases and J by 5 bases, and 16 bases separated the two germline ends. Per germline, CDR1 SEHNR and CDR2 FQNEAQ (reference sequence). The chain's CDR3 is CASSPTEGHDEQYF. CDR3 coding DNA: TGTGCCAGCAGCCCGACGGAGGGCCACGACGAGCAGTACTTC.

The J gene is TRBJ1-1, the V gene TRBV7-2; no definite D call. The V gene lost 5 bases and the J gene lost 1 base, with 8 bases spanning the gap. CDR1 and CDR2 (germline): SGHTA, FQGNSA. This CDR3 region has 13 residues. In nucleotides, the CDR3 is TGTGCCAGCAGCCGCGGTCCGAACACTGAAGCTTTCTTT. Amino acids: CASSRGPNTEAFF.

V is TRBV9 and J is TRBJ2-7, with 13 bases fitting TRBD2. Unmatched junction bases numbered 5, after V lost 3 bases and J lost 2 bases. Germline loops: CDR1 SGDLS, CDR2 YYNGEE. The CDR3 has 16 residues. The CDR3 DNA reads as TGTGCCAGCAGCGAGGGGGGACTAGCGGGAACCTACGAGCAGTACTTC. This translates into CASSEGGLAGTYEQYF.